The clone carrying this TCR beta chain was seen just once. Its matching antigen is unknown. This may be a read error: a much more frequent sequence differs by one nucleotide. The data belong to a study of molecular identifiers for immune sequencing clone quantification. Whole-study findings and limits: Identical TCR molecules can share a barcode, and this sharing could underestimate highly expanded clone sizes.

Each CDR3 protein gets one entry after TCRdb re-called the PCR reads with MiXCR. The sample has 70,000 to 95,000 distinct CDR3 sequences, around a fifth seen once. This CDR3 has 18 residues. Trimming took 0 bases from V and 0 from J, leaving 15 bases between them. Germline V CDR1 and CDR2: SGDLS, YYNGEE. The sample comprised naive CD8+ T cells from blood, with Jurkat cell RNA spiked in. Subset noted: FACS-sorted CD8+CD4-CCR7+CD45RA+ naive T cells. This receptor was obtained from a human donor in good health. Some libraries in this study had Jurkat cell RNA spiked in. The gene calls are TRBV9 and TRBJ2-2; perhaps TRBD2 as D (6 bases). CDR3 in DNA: TGTGCCAGCAGCGTAGCTACTAGGAGGGGACCGAACACCGGGGAGCTGTTTTTT. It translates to CASSVATRRGPNTGELFF. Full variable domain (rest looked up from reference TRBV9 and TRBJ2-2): DSGVTQTPKHLITATGQRVTLRCSPRSGDLSVYWYQQSLDQGLQFLIQYYNGEERAKGNILERFSAQQFPDLHSELNLSSLELGDSALYFCASSVATRRGPNTGELFFGEGSRLTVL.